This entry is about one T cell receptor (beta chain). The antigen remains undetermined. Trimming took 10 bases from V and 6 from J, leaving 15 bases between them. The CDR3 consists of 12 residues. Germline V lookup: CDR1 ENHRY, CDR2 SYGVKD. Conversion of TCR transcripts into cDNA relied on 5'RACE template switching, which added a universal primer site and UMIs. In TCRdb, the 5' RACE reads were re-called with MiXCR into one record per CDR3 protein. The sample records under 400,000 distinct CDR3 sequences, roughly 12% being singletons. This sample stems from a study of T cells after yellow fever vaccination. Study conclusions and caveats: Researchers report a weaker secondary response that nonetheless peaked faster, day 5 versus 15.

This clonotype was sampled from a man aged 18 to 35 who received the YFV17D yellow fever vaccine. The input for sequencing was PBMCs, taken on the day of the first yellow fever vaccination. The chain links TRBV10-3 to TRBJ1-1; D might be TRBD1 (5 bases). CDR3 amino acids: CATSRGDAEAFF. DNA of the CDR3: TGTGCCACAAGTCGGGGGGACGCTGAAGCTTTCTTT.